These 27 T cell receptor gamma chains came from one sample sequenced in a study of gamma-delta T cells after stem cell transplantation. TCRdb ran CATT on the RT-PCR reads. The data hold a few thousand gamma-chain clones, with more than 15% observed a single time. The material sequenced was gamma-delta T cells. The receptors here all came from a human donor. It is not recorded whose cells these are; they may come from a transplant donor.

The chain joins TRGV2 to TRGJ1 or TRGJ2. The ends lost 0 bases at V and 12 bases at J; junction bases unmatched: 8. Looked up from germline, CDR1 is EGSNGY and CDR2 is YDSYNSKV. CDR3 length: 12 residues. This CDR3 is CATWDGLRGKLF. CDR3 DNA: TGTGCCACCTGGGACGGGCTACGGGGGAAACTCTTT.

Comments on this clone: One junction end does not reproduce the germline sequence, and a read error may be involved. CDR3 sequence reads: CATCDGFAPYPRKLF. CDR3 DNA sequence: TGTGCCACCTGTGACGGGTTCGCACCTTACCCAAGGAAACTCTTT. The V call is TRGV2, the J call TRGJ1 or TRGJ2. Looked up from germline, CDR1 is EGSNGY and CDR2 is YDSYNSKV. The CDR3 sequence is 15 residues long.

This clone is medium-sized within its sample. Other nucleotide sequences from this sample produce the same CDR3. V and J are TRGV2 and TRGJ1 or TRGJ2. Trimming took 0 bases from V and 16 from J; bases not matched to a gene: 3. The CDR3 runs to 9 residues. Germline-derived CDR1 and CDR2 are EGSNGY and YDSYNSKV. The CDR3 bases are TGTGCCACCTGGGACGGGCTTCTCTTT. This translates into CATWDGLLF.

This clone was counted a few times. The rearrangement links TRGV3 to TRGJ1 or TRGJ2. The CDR3 spans 11 residues. Germline assignment: CDR1 VTNTFY and CDR2 YDVSTARD (reference sequence). V was pared by 2 bases and J by 10 bases, with 5 bases of the junction left unmatched. The CDR3 DNA reads as TGTGCCACCTGGGACAATTCGAAGAAACTCTTT. Protein product: CATWDNSKKLF.

This chain connects TRGV5 to TRGJP1. Looked up from germline, CDR1 is VINAFY and CDR2 is YDVSNSKD. The J segment lost 7 bases and the V segment lost 0 bases, leaving 2 bases of the junction unmatched. The CDR3 covers 13 residues. The CDR3 protein is CATWDRLGWFKIF. For the CDR3, the DNA is TGTGCCACCTGGGACAGGCTTGGTTGGTTCAAGATATTT.

This clone is labeled hyperexpanded. Different DNA sequences within this sample yield the same CDR3. The chain links TRGV9 to TRGJP. The CDR3 spans 16 residues. Germline-derived CDR1 and CDR2 are GITISATS and ISYDGTV (reference sequence). The J segment lost 4 bases and the V segment lost 0 bases, leaving 0 bases of the junction unmatched. The CDR3 sequence: CALWEVQELGKKIKVF. The CDR3 coding sequence is TGTGCCTTGTGGGAGGTGCAAGAGTTGGGCAAAAAAATCAAGGTATTT.

This clone rates as large. V is TRGV3 and J is TRGJ1 or TRGJ2. The CDR3 sequence is 13 residues long. V lost 3 bases to trimming and J lost 0 bases; unmatched junction nucleotides: 2. Germline V CDR1 and CDR2: VTNTFY, YDVSTARD (reference sequence). The CDR3 nucleotides are TGTGCCACCTGGGACGGGAATTATTATAAGAAACTCTTT. It specifies CATWDGNYYKKLF.

This chain connects TRGV4 to TRGJ1 or TRGJ2. V gave up 7 bases and J gave up 3 bases; unmatched junction bases: 6. Germline values: CDR1 EGSTGY, CDR2 YDSYTSSV. The CDR3 loop spans 12 amino acids. Written as DNA, the CDR3 is TGTGCCACCTGTGGATCTTATTATAAGAAACTCTTT. It encodes CATCGSYYKKLF.

The genes are TRGV4 and TRGJ1 or TRGJ2. Trimming at V came to 3 bases and at J to 13 bases, leaving 6 bases not matched to a gene. The CDR3 runs to 10 residues. CDR1 and CDR2 (germline): EGSTGY, YDSYTSSV. CDR3: CATWDPNKLF. The DNA of the CDR3 is TGTGCCACCTGGGATCCCAACAAACTCTTT.

The chain uses TRGV8 and TRGJ1 or TRGJ2. J was trimmed by 3 bases and V by 4 bases; bases with no gene match: 9. The CDR3 extends over 14 amino acids. Germline CDR1 and CDR2: VENAVY and YDSYNSRV. Here the CDR3 reads CATWDPTIYYKKLF. The CDR3, as DNA: TGTGCCACCTGGGACCCAACAATTTATTATAAGAAACTCTTT.

V usage is TRGV2 and J usage is TRGJ1 or TRGJ2. Germline V CDR1 and CDR2: EGSNGY, YDSYNSKV. The CDR3 is 13 residues long. V shed 0 bases and J 6 bases; nucleotides not matched to a gene: 5. The CDR3 reads CATWDGRAYKKLF. For the CDR3, the DNA is TGTGCCACCTGGGACGGGCGTGCTTATAAGAAACTCTTT.

Concerning this clone itself: Other DNA sequences in this sample translate to the same CDR3. The chain uses TRGV2 and TRGJ1 or TRGJ2. V was clipped by 1 base and J by 3 bases; unmatched bases: 3. Per the germline V gene, CDR1 is EGSNGY and CDR2 is YDSYNSKV. The length of the CDR3 is 13 residues. The CDR3 DNA reads as TGTGCCACCTGGGACGGCCCTTATTATAAGAAACTCTTT. Translated, it gives CATWDGPYYKKLF.

Turning to this clone: Possible read error: a much larger clone is one base away. The V call is TRGV8, the J call TRGJ1 or TRGJ2. The CDR3 loop spans 12 amino acids. Germline CDR1 reads VENAVY; CDR2 reads YDSYNSRV. V was pared by 5 bases and J by 3 bases, with 4 bases of the junction left unmatched. The chain's CDR3 is CATWVSYYKKLF. CDR3 coding DNA: TGTGCCACCTGGGTCTCTTATTATAAGAAACTCTTT.

This clone was found a few times. The chain recombines TRGV3 with TRGJ1 or TRGJ2. V lost 1 base to trimming and J lost 0 bases; unmatched junction nucleotides: 3. Germline V gene data show CDR1 as VTNTFY and CDR2 as YDVSTARD (reference sequence). This CDR3 comprises 14 residues. For the CDR3, the DNA is TGTGCCACCTGGGACAGATCGAATTATTATAAGAAACTCTTT. The encoded protein is CATWDRSNYYKKLF.

In this sample, this clone turned up a few times. The chain links TRGV2 to TRGJ1 or TRGJ2. This CDR3 contains 12 residues. J was trimmed by 7 bases and V by 4 bases; bases with no gene match: 7. Germline CDR1 reads EGSNGY; CDR2 reads YDSYNSKV. The chain's CDR3 is CATWDVRYKKLF. CDR3 DNA sequence: TGTGCCACCTGGGATGTGCGATATAAGAAACTCTTT.

The chain is built from TRGV8 and TRGJ1 or TRGJ2. Germline V lookup: CDR1 VENAVY, CDR2 YDSYNSRV. The junction had 3 bases not matched to a gene; V was cut back by 2 bases and J by 5 bases. This CDR3 region has 12 residues. The DNA for the CDR3 is TGTGCCACCTGGGATAATAATTATAAGAAACTCTTT. Amino acids: CATWDNNYKKLF.

The V gene is TRGV5, the J gene TRGJ1 or TRGJ2. V shed 3 bases and J 8 bases; nucleotides not matched to a gene: 4. The CDR3 is 11 amino acids. Germline V gene data show CDR1 as VINAFY and CDR2 as YDVSNSKD. The CDR3: CATWDGDKKLF. CDR3 in DNA: TGTGCCACCTGGGACGGTGATAAGAAACTCTTT.

In its sample, this clone was seen a few times. Different DNA sequences within this sample yield the same CDR3. This rearrangement joins TRGV9 to TRGJ1 or TRGJ2. Unmatched junction bases numbered 3, after V lost 0 bases and J lost 13 bases. CDR3 length: 10 amino acids. Germline CDR1 GITISATS, CDR2 ISYDGTV (reference sequence). CDR3 amino acids: CALWEVDKLF. The CDR3 nucleotides are TGTGCCTTGTGGGAGGTGGATAAACTCTTT.

The gene calls are TRGV8 and TRGJP2. The germline CDR1 and CDR2 sequences are VENAVY and YDSYNSRV. The V segment lost 1 base and the J segment 3 bases; nucleotides outside the gene matches: 5. The CDR3 sequence is 15 residues long. The DNA of the CDR3 is TGTGCCACCTGGGATAGTCTGCGTAGTGATTGGATCAAGACGTTT. Translation gives CATWDSLRSDWIKTF.

This chain links TRGV3 with TRGJP2. There are 11 residues in the CDR3. Germline CDR1 reads VTNTFY; CDR2 reads YDVSTARD (reference sequence). The J segment lost 12 bases and the V segment lost 3 bases, leaving 4 bases of the junction unmatched. Written as DNA, the CDR3 is TGTGCCACCTGGGACTTGGGGATCAAGACGTTT. This sequence encodes CATWDLGIKTF.

For this clone: A junction end diverges from the germline sequence, so it may reflect a read error. The chain joins TRGV5 to TRGJ1 or TRGJ2. CDR3 size: 12 residues. Germline loops: CDR1 VINAFY, CDR2 YDVSNSKD. This CDR3 reads CATWLMGYKTLF. DNA of the CDR3: TGTGCCACCTGGTTGATGGGGTATAAGACACTCTTT.

This clone was counted between two and nine times. This chain links TRGV2 with TRGJP2. The CDR3 is 14 amino acids. The trim removed 0 bases at V and 6 bases at J, leaving 4 bases unmatched. Germline CDR1 EGSNGY, CDR2 YDSYNSKV. DNA for the CDR3: TGTGCCACCTGGGACGGGCCTCGTGATTGGATCAAGACGTTT. Encoded protein: CATWDGPRDWIKTF.

This clone was recorded a few times. The chain couples TRGV3 to TRGJ1 or TRGJ2. V shed 1 base, J shed 6 bases, and the junction held 6 bases outside the gene matches. The CDR3 covers 13 residues. Germline CDR1 and CDR2: VTNTFY and YDVSTARD (reference sequence). The CDR3 DNA reads TGTGCCACCTGGGACAGTCAGGGTTATAAGAAACTCTTT. Its protein product is CATWDSQGYKKLF.

This chain uses TRGV2 with TRGJ1 or TRGJ2. This CDR3 contains 13 residues. V lost 4 bases, J lost 7 bases, and 10 bases stayed unmatched. The germline CDR1 and CDR2 sequences are EGSNGY and YDSYNSKV. This CDR3 reads CATWEFLLYKKLF. DNA for the CDR3: TGTGCCACCTGGGAATTTTTATTATATAAGAAACTCTTT.

Turning to this clone: The sample has other DNA sequences that encode this CDR3 too. The chain joins TRGV4 to TRGJ1 or TRGJ2. The CDR3 runs to 13 residues. Germline CDR1 is EGSTGY and CDR2 is YDSYTSSV. V was clipped by 0 bases and J by 5 bases; unmatched bases: 4. Here the CDR3 reads CATWDGPHYKKLF. CDR3 DNA sequence: TGTGCCACCTGGGATGGGCCTCATTATAAGAAACTCTTT.

Regarding this clone: Additional DNA sequences in this sample encode the identical CDR3. The rearrangement joins TRGV2 to TRGJ1 or TRGJ2. The V gene's germline CDR1 is EGSNGY and CDR2 YDSYNSKV. The CDR3 extends over 13 amino acids. J was trimmed by 4 bases and V by 1 base; bases with no gene match: 4. This CDR3 is CATWDGPYYKKLF. The CDR3 nucleotides read TGTGCCACCTGGGACGGACCGTATTATAAGAAACTCTTT.

This clone occurred a few times. The rearrangement uses TRGV8 and TRGJP2. CDR3 length: 15 residues. Germline V gives CDR1 VENAVY, CDR2 YDSYNSRV. After removal of 0 bases from V and 2 bases from J, the junction contained 3 bases not matched to a gene. CDR3 in DNA: TGTGCCACCTGGGATAGGGTCAGTAGTGATTGGATCAAGACGTTT. Encoded protein: CATWDRVSSDWIKTF.